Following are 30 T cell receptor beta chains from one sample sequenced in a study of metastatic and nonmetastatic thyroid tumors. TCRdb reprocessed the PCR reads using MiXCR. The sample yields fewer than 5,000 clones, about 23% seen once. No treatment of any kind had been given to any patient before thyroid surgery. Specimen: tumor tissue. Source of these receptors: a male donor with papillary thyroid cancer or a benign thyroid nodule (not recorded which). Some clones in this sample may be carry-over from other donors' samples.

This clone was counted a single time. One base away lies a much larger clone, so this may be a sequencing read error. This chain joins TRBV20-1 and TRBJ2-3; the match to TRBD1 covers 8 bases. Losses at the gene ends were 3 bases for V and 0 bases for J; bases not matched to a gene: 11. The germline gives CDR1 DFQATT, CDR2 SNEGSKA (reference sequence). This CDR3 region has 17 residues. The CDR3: CSARDRVRLLSTDTQYF. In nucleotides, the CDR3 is TGCAGTGCTAGGGACAGGGTGCGGCTTCTAAGCACAGATACGCAGTATTTT.

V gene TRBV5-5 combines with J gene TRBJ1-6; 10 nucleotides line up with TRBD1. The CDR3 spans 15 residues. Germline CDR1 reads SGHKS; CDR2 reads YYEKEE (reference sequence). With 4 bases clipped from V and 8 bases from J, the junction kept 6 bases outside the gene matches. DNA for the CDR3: TGTGCCAGCAGCAGTACGACAGGGGGCCATTCACCCCTCCACTTT. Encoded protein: CASSSTTGGHSPLHF.

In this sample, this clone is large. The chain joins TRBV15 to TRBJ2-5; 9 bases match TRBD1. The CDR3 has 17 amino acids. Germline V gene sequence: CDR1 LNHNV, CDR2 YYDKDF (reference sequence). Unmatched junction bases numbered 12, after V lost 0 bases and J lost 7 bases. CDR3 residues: CATSRDPRTGDFGTQYF. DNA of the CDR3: TGTGCCACCAGCAGAGATCCCAGGACAGGGGACTTTGGGACCCAGTACTTC.

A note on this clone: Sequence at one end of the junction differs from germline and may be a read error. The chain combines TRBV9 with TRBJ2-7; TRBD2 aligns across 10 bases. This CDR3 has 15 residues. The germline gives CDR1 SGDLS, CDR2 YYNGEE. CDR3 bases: TGTGCCAGCAGCGTTTCGACTAGCGGGTCCTATGAGCAGTACTTC. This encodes CASSVSTSGSYEQYF.

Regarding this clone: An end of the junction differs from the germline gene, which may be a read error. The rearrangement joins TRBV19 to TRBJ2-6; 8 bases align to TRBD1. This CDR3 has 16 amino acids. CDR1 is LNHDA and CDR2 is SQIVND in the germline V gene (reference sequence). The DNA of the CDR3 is TGTGCCAGTAGTCCGGGACAGGTCTCTGGGGCCAACGTCTTGACTTTC. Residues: CASSPGQVSGANVLTF.

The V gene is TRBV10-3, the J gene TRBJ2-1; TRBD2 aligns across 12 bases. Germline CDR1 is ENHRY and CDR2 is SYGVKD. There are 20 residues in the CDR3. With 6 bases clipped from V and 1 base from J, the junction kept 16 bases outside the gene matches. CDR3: CAIRPTPGLAGLPSYNEQFF. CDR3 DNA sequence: TGTGCCATCAGGCCGACACCGGGACTAGCGGGCCTACCTTCCTACAATGAGCAGTTCTTC.

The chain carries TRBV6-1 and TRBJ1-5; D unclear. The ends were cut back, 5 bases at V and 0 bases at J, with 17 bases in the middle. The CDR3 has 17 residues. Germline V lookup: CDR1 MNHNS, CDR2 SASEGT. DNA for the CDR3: TGTGCCAGCAGTAACCCGTTCTTAGGATATAGCAATCAGCCCCAGCATTTT. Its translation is CASSNPFLGYSNQPQHF.

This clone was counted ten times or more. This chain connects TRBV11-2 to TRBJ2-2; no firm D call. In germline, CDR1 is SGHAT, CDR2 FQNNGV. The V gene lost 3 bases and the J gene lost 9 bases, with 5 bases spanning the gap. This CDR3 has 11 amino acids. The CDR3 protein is CASSLGWELFF. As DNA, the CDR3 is TGTGCCAGCAGCTTGGGATGGGAGCTGTTTTTT.

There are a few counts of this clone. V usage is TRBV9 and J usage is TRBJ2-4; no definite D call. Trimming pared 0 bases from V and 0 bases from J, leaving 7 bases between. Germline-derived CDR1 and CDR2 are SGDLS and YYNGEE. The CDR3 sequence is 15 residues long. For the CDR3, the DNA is TGTGCCAGCAGCGTAGGGTCTTTAGCCAAAAACATTCAGTACTTC. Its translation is CASSVGSLAKNIQYF.

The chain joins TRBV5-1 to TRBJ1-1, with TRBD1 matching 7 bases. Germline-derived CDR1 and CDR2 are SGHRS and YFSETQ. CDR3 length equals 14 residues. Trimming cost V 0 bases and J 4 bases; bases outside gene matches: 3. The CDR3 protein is CASSLASGGTEAFF. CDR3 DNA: TGCGCCAGCAGCTTGGCCTCAGGGGGCACTGAAGCTTTCTTT.

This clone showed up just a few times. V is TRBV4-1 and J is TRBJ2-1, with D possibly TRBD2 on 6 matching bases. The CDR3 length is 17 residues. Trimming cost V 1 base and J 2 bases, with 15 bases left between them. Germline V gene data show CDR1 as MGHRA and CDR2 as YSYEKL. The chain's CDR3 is CASSQAPTGRAYNEQFF. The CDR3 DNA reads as TGCGCCAGCAGCCAAGCCCCCACCGGGAGAGCCTACAATGAGCAGTTCTTC.

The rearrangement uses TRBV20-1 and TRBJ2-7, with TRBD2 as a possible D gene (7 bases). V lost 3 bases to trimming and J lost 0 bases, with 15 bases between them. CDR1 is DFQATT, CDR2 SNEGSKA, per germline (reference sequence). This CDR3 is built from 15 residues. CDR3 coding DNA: TGCAGTGCTAGTCGACAGGCTAGCGGCTCCTACGAGCAGTACTTC. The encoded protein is CSASRQASGSYEQYF.

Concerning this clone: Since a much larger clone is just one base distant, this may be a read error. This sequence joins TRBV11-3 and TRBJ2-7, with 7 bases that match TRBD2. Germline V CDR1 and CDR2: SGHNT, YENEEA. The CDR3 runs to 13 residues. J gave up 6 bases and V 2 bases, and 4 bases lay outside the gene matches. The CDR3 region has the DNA TGTGCCAGCAGCTTAACTAGCGTGAGCGAGCAGTACTTC. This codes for CASSLTSVSEQYF.

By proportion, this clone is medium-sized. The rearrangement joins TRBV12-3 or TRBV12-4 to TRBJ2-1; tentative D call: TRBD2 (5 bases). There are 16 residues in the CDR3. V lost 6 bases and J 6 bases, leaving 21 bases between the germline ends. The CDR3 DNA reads TGTGCCAGCAGCCGCCTACTAGGTAGGACCGTCAATGAGCAGTTCTTC. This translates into CASSRLLGRTVNEQFF.

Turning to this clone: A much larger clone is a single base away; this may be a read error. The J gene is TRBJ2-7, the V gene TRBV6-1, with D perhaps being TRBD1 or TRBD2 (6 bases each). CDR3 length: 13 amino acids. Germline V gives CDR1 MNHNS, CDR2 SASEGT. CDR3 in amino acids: CASTRRDTYERYF. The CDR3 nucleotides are TGTGCCAGCACGAGGAGGGACACTTACGAGCGGTACTTC.

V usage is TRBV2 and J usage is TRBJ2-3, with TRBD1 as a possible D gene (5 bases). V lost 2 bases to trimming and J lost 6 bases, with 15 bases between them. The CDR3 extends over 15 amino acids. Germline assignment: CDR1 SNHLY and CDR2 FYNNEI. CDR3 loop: CASSETGASVDTQYF. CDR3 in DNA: TGTGCCAGCAGTGAAACAGGAGCCTCGGTCGATACGCAGTATTTT.

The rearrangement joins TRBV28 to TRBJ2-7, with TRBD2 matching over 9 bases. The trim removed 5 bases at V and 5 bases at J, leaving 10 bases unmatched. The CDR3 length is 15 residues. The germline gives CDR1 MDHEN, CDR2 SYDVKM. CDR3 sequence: CASSRRTSATDEQYF. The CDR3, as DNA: TGTGCCAGCAGTCGACGGACTAGCGCAACAGACGAGCAGTACTTC.

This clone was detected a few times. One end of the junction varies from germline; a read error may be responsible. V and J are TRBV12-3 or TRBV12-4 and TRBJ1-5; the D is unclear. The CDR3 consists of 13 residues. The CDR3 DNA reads TGTGCCAGCGCCCGGGGAGGCAATAAGCCACAGCATTTT. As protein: CASARGGNKPQHF.

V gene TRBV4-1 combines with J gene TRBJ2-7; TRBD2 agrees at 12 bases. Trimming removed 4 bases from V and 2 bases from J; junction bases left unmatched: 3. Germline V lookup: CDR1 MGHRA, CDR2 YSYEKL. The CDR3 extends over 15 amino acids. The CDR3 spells CASSPTSGSTYEQYF. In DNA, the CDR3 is TGCGCCAGCAGCCCGACTAGCGGGAGCACCTACGAGCAGTACTTC.

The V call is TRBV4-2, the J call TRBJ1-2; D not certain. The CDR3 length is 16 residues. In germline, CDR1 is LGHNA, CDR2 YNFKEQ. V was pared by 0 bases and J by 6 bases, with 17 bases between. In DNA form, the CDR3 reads TGTGCCAGCAGCCAAGATTACGGTCAGGTACCCCATGGCTACACCTTC. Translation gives CASSQDYGQVPHGYTF.

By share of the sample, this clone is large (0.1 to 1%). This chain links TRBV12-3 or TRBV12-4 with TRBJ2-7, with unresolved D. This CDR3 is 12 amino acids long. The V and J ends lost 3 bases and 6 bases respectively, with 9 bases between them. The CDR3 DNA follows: TGTGCCAGCAGTTTCAGCAGTACCGAGCAGTACTTC. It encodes CASSFSSTEQYF.

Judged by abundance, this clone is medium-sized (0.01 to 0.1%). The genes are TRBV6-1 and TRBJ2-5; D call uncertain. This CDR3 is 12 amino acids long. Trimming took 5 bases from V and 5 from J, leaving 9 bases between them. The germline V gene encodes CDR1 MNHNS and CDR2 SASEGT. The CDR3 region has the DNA TGTGCCAGCAGTAGGCGAAGGGAGACCCAGTACTTC. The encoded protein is CASSRRRETQYF.

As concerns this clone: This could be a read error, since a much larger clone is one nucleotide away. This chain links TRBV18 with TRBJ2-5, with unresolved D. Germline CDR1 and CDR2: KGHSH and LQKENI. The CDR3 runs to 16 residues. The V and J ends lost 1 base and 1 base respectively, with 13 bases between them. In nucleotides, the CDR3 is TGTGCCAGCTCACCACAGGTGGAAGCGTCCCAAGAGACCCAGTACTTC. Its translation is CASSPQVEASQETQYF.

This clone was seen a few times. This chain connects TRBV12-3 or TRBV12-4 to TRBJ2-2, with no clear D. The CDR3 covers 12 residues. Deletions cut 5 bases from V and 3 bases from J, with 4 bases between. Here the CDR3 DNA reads TGTGCCAGCAGTGGGGACACCGGGGAGCTGTTTTTT. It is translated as CASSGDTGELFF.

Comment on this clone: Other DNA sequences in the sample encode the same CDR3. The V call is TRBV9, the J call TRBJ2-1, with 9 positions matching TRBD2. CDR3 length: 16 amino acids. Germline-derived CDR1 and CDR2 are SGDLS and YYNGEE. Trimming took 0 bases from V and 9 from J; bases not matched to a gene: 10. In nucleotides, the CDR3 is TGTGCCAGCAGCGTAGCCGGGGGCGGGAGGGCCGGTGAGCAGTTCTTC. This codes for CASSVAGGGRAGEQFF.

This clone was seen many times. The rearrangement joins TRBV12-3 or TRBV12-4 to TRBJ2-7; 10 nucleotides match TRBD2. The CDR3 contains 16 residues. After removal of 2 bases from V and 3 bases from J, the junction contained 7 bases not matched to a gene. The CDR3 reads CASSLSGLAGDYEQYF. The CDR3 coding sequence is TGTGCCAGCAGTTTATCTGGGCTAGCGGGAGACTACGAGCAGTACTTC.

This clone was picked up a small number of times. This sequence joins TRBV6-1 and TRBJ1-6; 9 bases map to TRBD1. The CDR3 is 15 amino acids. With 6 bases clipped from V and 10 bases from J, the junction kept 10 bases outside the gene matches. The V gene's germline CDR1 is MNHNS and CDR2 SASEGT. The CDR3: CASSRTRQGESPLHF. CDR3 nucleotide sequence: TGTGCCAGCAGCCGAACCCGACAGGGGGAGTCACCCCTCCACTTT.

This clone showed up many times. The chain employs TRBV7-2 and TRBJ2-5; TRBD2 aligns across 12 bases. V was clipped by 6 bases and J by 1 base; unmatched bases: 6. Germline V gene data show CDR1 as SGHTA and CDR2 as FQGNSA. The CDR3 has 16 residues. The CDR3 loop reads CASSSGLAGPQETQYF. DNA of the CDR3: TGTGCCAGCAGTTCTGGACTAGCGGGACCCCAAGAGACCCAGTACTTC.

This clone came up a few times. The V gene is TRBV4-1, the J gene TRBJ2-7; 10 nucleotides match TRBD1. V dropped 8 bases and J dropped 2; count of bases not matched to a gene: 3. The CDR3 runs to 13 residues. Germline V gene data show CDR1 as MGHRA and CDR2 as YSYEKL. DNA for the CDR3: TGCGCCAGCCGAGGACAGGGGGCCTACGAGCAGTACTTC. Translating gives CASRGQGAYEQYF.

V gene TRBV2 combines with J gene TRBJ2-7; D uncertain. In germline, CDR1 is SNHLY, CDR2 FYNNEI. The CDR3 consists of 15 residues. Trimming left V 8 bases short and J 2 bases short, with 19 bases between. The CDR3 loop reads CASGVGDTSPYEQYF. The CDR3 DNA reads TGTGCCAGCGGGGTAGGAGACACTTCCCCCTACGAGCAGTACTTC.